The T cell receptor (beta chain) described here comes from a study of early T cells in non-severe SARS-CoV-2 infection. About the research overall: The chains were unpaired, and the sequenced material was bulk RNA from unsorted whole blood. Findings and caveats of the study: Anti-spike CD8 responses were favored by VDJdb matching, which missed private and CD4 specificities.

The germline V and J ends were trimmed by 1 base and 8 bases, with 14 bases remaining between them. CDR3 length: 15 residues. Germline loops: CDR1 SGHTA, CDR2 FQGNSA. In the library, individual cDNA molecules carried attached unique molecular identifiers. TCRdb reanalysed the 5' RACE reads using MiXCR and keeps one entry per CDR3 protein. The data show approximately 64,000 distinct CDR3 sequences, 4.9% seen once. On this clonotype itself: Its antigen is still unknown.

The genes are TRBV7-2 and TRBJ1-4; a possible D gene is TRBD1 (5 bases). Sequencing was done on a sample of whole blood. The TCR sequence derives from an adult who was a healthcare worker with PCR-confirmed SARS-CoV-2 infection or an uninfected control (not recorded which). CDR3 residues: CASSLGQGLGEKLFF. CDR3 nucleotides: TGTGCCAGCAGCTTAGGGCAGGGTTTAGGAGAAAAACTGTTTTTT.